This T cell receptor (beta chain) was sequenced in a study of blood T cell repertoires in COVID-19. In the study overall: T cells, B-cell-depleted T cells, or PBMCs provided the cDNA or gDNA that served as material.

Trimming took off 2 bases at V and 0 bases at J, with 14 bases between the two ends. In germline, CDR1 is KGHSH, CDR2 LQKENI. The CDR3 extends over 17 amino acids. Methods used by the authors: The assay estimated nucleated cells by amplifying reference gene primers. Clones were sequenced by immunoSEQ multiplex PCR, and TCRdb holds only the in-frame ones, with some missing. V, J and clone size reflect that table, while D and trimming were determined from the DNA. Of around 150,000 clones listed, about 77% were seen once; the top ten hold about 4%. The source is a man aged 60 to 75 with acute or convalescent COVID-19. Sequencing was carried out using peripheral blood. V gene TRBV18 combines with J gene TRBJ1-3, with D perhaps TRBD1 (5 bases). CDR3 in amino acids: CASSPSSGGFSGNTIYF. The CDR3 nucleotides read TGTGCCAGCTCACCATCCTCGGGGGGGTTCTCTGGAAACACCATATATTTT.